This TCR beta chain was sequenced for a study of T cells in Graves' hyperthyroidism and ophthalmopathy. Turning to the study itself: Initial diagnosis, before any treatment, was when peripheral blood was collected.

TCR beta CDR3 regions were amplified from RNA transcripts. First-round RT-PCR with HTBI primers amplified the TCR CDR3 region. In TCRdb, the multiplex PCR reads were re-called with MiXCR into one record per CDR3 protein. Among about 400,000 distinct CDR3 sequences, about 25% were seen once, and the ten largest hold roughly 80%. This CDR3 is 16 amino acids long. Germline-derived CDR1 and CDR2 are SGDLS and YYNGEE. Trimming left V 0 bases short and J 5 bases short, with 14 bases between. Source material for PBMCs was 9 to 10 ml fresh peripheral blood. Study-wide results and caveats: A model of 13 V-J features distinguished ophthalmopathy from stable hyperthyroidism. Most thyroid clonotypes expanded above 0.001 appeared in blood too.

There are a few counts of this clonotype. The antigen remains unidentified. This sequence joins TRBV9 and TRBJ2-2; perhaps TRBD2 as D (6 bases). This clonotype was sampled from a man over 45 with Graves' hyperthyroidism. Sequencing was carried out using blood. The CDR3 here is CASSVDPSSGTGELFF. DNA for the CDR3: TGTGCCAGCAGCGTAGACCCCTCAAGCGGGACCGGGGAGCTGTTTTTT.